The clone carrying this TCR beta chain was detected ten times or more. Time point described: sample taken at primary tumor resection. Untreated early-stage non-small cell lung cancer patients, approximately 76 in total, were the donors. The input material, whole RNA from tumor, nontumor lung or frozen PBMC, was sequenced unsorted. The CDR3 length is 13 residues. Between the trimmed V and J ends, which lost 6 bases and 5 bases, there was a span of 13 bases. The sample originates from a study of spatial heterogeneity in lung cancer. All TCR cDNA molecules were individually tagged with a unique molecular identifier. TCRdb reanalysed the 5' RACE reads using MiXCR and keeps one entry per CDR3 protein. The sample contains approximately 66,000 distinct CDR3 sequences, roughly 6.4% of which appear only once.

J is TRBJ1-2 and V is TRBV12-3 or TRBV12-4; D may be TRBD1 (5 bases). This receptor was identified in a female donor with early-stage non-small cell lung cancer. The sequenced sample was PBMCs, obtained at surgery. The CDR3 region has the DNA TGTGCCAGCAGCCGCGGGACCGCATATGGCTACACCTTC. It specifies CASSRGTAYGYTF.